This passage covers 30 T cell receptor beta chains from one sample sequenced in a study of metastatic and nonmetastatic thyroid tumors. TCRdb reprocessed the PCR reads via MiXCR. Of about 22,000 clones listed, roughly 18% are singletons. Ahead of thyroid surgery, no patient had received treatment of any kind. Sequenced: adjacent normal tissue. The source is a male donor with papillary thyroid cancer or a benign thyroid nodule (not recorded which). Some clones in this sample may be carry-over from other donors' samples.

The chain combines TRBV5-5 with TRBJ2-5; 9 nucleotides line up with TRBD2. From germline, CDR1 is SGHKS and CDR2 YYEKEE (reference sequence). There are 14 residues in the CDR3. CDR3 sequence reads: CARSLAGPQETQYF. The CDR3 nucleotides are TGTGCAAGAAGCCTAGCGGGGCCACAAGAGACCCAGTACTTC.

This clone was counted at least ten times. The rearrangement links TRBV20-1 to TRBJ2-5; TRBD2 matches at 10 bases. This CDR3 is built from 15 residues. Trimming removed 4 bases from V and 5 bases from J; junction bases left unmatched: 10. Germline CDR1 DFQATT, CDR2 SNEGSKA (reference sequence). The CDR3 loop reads CSANTPGLATETQYF. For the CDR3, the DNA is TGCAGTGCTAACACTCCGGGACTAGCGACGGAGACCCAGTACTTC.

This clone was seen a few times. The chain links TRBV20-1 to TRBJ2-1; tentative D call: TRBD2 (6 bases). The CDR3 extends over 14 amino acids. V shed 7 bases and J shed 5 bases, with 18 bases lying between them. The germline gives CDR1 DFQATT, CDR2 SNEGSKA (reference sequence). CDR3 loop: CSGGEGATNNEQFF. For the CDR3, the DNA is TGCAGTGGGGGGGAAGGGGCGACTAACAATGAGCAGTTCTTC.

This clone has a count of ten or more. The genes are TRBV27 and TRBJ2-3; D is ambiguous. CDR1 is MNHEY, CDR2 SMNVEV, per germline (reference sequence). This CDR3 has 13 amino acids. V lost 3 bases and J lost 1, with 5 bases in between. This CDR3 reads CASSFSGTDTQYF. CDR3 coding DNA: TGTGCCAGCAGTTTCTCAGGCACAGATACGCAGTATTTT.

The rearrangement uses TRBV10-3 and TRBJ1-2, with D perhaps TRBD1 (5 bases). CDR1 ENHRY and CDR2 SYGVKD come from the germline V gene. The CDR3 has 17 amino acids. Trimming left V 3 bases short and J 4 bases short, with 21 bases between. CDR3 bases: TGTGCCATCAGTGAAAACAATGGGGACGGAGGGATCTATGGCTACACCTTC. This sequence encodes CAISENNGDGGIYGYTF.

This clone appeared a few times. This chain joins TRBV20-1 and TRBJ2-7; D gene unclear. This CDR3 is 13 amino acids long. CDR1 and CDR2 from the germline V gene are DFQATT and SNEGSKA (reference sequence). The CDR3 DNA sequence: TGCAGCGTCCTAGAGCCTACATCCTACGAGCAGTACGTC. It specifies CSVLEPTSYEQYV.

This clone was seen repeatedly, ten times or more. CDR3 sequence: CAISEEYQPQHF. CDR3 in DNA: TGTGCCATCAGTGAGGAATATCAGCCCCAGCATTTT. V usage is TRBV10-3 and J usage is TRBJ1-5; D is ambiguous. Per the germline V gene, CDR1 is ENHRY and CDR2 is SYGVKD. The CDR3 runs to 12 residues. With 2 bases removed from V and 5 bases from J, the gap between germline ends came to 4 bases.

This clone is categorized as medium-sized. The CDR3 bases are TGTGCCACCAGTGATTTCTTAGACAGGGGAGGCGAGACCCAGTACTTC. It specifies CATSDFLDRGGETQYF. The chain uses TRBV24-1 and TRBJ2-5; TRBD1 matches 8 bases. This CDR3 comprises 16 residues. Trimming removed 1 base from V and 5 bases from J; junction bases left unmatched: 8. The germline gives CDR1 KGHDR, CDR2 SFDVKD.

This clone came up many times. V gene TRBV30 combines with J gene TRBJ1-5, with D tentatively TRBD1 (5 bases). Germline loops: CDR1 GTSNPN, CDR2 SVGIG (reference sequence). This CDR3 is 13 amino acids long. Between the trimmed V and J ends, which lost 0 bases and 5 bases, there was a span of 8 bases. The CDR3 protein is CAWSVGGDQPQHF. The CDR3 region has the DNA TGTGCCTGGAGTGTCGGAGGGGATCAGCCCCAGCATTTT.

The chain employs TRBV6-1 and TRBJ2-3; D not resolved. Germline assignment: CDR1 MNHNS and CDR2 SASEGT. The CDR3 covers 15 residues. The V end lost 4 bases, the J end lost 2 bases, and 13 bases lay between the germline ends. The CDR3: CASSASVHPTDTQYF. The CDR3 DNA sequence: TGTGCCAGCAGTGCCTCGGTACACCCCACAGATACGCAGTATTTT.

As DNA, the CDR3 is TGTGCCAGCAGCTTATCACTAGCGGGAGGATACGAGCAGTACTTC. Its protein product is CASSLSLAGGYEQYF. The chain recombines TRBV7-2 with TRBJ2-7; 12 bases fit TRBD2. CDR3 length: 15 amino acids. Germline-derived CDR1 and CDR2 are SGHTA and FQGNSA. V was pared by 2 bases and J by 4 bases, with 3 bases of the junction left unmatched. The full variable domain, rest sourced from reference TRBV7-2 and TRBJ2-7, is GAGVSQSPSNKVTEKGKDVELRCDPISGHTALYWYRQSLGQGLEFLIYFQGNSAPDKSGLPSDRFSAERTGGSVSTLTIQRTQQEDSAVYLCASSLSLAGGYEQYFGPGTRLTVT.

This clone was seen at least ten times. The CDR3 here is CAWSTGQGYEQYF. CDR3 nucleotide sequence: TGTGCCTGGAGTACTGGACAGGGGTACGAGCAGTACTTC. The chain combines TRBV30 with TRBJ2-7; 9 nucleotides align to TRBD1. The V segment lost 2 bases and the J segment 4 bases; nucleotides outside the gene matches: 3. Germline V gives CDR1 GTSNPN, CDR2 SVGIG (reference sequence). The CDR3 runs 13 residues. The whole variable domain, filled in from reference TRBV30 and TRBJ2-7, reads SQTIHQWPATLVQPVGSPLSLECTVEGTSNPNLYWYRQAAGRGLQLLFYSVGIGQISSEVPQNLSASRPQDRQFILSSKKLLLSDSGFYLCAWSTGQGYEQYFGPGTRLTVT.

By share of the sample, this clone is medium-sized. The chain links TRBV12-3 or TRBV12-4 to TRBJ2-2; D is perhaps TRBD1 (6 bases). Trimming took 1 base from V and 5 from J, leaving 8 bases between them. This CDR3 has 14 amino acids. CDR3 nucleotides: TGTGCCAGCAGTTTAGGGACAGCAACCGGGGAGCTGTTTTTT. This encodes CASSLGTATGELFF.

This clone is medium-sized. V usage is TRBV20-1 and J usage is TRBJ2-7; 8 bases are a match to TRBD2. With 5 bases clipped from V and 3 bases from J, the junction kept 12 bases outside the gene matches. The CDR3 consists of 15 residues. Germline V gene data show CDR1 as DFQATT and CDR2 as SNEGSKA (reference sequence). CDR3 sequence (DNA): TGCAGTGCTGAAAGAGGGCGGGGGGTTGACTACGAGCAGTACTTC. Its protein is CSAERGRGVDYEQYF.

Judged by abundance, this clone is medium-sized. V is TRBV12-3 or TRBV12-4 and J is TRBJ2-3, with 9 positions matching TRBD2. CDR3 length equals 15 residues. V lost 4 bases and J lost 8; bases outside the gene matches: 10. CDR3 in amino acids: CASSYSAGGIATQYF. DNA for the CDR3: TGTGCCAGCAGTTACTCAGCGGGGGGTATCGCTACGCAGTATTTT.

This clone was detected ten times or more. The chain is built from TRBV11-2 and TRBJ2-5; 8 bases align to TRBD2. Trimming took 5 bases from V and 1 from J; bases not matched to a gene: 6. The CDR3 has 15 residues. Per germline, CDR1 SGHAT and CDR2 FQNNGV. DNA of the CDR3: TGTGCCAGCAGCGGTAGCGGGGAGCTCCAAGAGACCCAGTACTTC. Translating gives CASSGSGELQETQYF.

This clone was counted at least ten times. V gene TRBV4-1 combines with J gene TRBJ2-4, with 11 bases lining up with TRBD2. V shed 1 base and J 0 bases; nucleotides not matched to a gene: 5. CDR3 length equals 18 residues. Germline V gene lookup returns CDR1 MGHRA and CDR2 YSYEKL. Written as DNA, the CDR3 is TGCGCCAGCAGCCAAGGTGTAGCGGGGGGGCGAGCCAAAAACATTCAGTACTTC. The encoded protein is CASSQGVAGGRAKNIQYF.

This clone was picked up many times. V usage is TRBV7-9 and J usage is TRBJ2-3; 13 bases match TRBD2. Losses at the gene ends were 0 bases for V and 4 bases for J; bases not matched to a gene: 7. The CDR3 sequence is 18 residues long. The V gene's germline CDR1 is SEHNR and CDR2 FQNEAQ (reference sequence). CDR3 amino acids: CASSLASTSGGAADTQYF. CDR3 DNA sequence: TGTGCCAGCAGCTTAGCTTCCACTAGCGGGGGGGCCGCAGATACGCAGTATTTT. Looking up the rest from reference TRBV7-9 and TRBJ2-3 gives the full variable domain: DTGVSQNPRHKITKRGQNVTFRCDPISEHNRLYWYRQTLGQGPEFLTYFQNEAQLEKSRLLSDRFSAERPKGSFSTLEIQRTEQGDSAMYLCASSLASTSGGAADTQYFGPGTRLTVL.

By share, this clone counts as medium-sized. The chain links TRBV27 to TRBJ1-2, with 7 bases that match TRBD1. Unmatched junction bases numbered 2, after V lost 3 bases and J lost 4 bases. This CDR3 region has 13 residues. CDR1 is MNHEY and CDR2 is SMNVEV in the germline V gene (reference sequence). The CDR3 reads CASSLDRFYGYTF. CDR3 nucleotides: TGTGCCAGCAGTTTGGACAGGTTCTATGGCTACACCTTC.

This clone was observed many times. In DNA, the CDR3 is TGTGCCAGCAGTGATGTCAGGACAGGGGAATACGAGCAGTACGTC. It codes for CASSDVRTGEYEQYV. V usage is TRBV2 and J usage is TRBJ2-7; the match to TRBD1 covers 9 bases. CDR1 is SNHLY and CDR2 is FYNNEI in the germline V gene. The CDR3 totals 15 residues. The ends lost 3 bases at V and 4 bases at J; junction bases unmatched: 7.

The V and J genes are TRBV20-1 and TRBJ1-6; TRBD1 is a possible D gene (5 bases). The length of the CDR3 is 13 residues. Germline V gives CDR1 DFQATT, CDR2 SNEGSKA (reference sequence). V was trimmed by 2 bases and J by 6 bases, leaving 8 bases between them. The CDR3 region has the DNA TGCAGTGCTAGACGACAGCTTAATTCACCCCTCCACTTT. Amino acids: CSARRQLNSPLHF.

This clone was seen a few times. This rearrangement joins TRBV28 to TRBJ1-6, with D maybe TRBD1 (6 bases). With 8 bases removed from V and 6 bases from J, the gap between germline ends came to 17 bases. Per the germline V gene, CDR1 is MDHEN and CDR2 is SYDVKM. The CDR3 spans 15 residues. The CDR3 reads CASSFGDRSNSPLHF. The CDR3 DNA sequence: TGTGCCAGCTCCTTTGGAGACAGGAGTAATTCACCCCTCCACTTT.

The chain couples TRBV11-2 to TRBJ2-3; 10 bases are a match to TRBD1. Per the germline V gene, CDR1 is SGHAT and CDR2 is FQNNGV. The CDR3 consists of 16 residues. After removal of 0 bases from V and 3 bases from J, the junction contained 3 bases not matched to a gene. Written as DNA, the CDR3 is TGTGCCAGCAGCTTAGAGCCGGACAGGGGGACAGATACGCAGTATTTT. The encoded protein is CASSLEPDRGTDTQYF. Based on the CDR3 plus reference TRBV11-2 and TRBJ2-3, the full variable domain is EAGVAQSPRYKIIEKRQSVAFWCNPISGHATLYWYQQILGQGPKLLIQFQNNGVVDDSQLPKDRFSAERLKGVDSTLKIQPAKLEDSAVYLCASSLEPDRGTDTQYFGPGTRLTVL.

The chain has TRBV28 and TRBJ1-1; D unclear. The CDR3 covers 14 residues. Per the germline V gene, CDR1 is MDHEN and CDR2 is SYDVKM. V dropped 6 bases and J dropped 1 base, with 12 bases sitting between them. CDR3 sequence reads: CASRRTYRNTEAFF. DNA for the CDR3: TGTGCCAGCAGGCGGACGTATCGGAACACTGAAGCTTTCTTT. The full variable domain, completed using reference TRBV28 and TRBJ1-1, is DVKVTQSSRYLVKRTGEKVFLECVQDMDHENMFWYRQDPGLGLRLIYFSYDVKMKEKGDIPEGYSVSREKKERFSLILESASTNQTSMYLCASRRTYRNTEAFFGQGTRLTVV.

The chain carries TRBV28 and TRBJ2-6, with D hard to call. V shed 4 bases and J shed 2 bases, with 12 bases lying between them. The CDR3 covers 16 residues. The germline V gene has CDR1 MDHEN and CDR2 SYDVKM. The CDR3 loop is CASSSGPSTGANVLTF. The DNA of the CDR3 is TGTGCCAGCAGTTCAGGCCCTTCCACTGGGGCCAACGTCCTGACTTTC.

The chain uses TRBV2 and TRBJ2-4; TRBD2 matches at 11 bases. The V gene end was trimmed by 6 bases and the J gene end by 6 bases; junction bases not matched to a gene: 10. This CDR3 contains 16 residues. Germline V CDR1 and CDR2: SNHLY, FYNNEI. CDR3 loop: CASRRISGGDGNIQYF. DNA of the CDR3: TGTGCCAGCAGGAGAATTAGCGGGGGGGATGGAAACATTCAGTACTTC. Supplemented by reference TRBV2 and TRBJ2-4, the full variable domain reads EPEVTQTPSHQVTQMGQEVILRCVPISNHLYFYWYRQILGQKVEFLVSFYNNEISEKSEIFDDQFSVERPDGSNFTLKIRSTKLEDSAMYFCASRRISGGDGNIQYFGAGTRLSVL.

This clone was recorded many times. CDR3 in DNA: TGCGCCAGCAGCTTAGGACTAGCAGAAACACAAGAGACCCAGTACTTC. It encodes CASSLGLAETQETQYF. The chain carries TRBV4-1 and TRBJ2-5, with TRBD2 identical over 8 bases. The V and J ends lost 5 bases and 2 bases, in that order; junction bases with no gene match: 10. The CDR3 covers 16 residues. Per the germline V gene, CDR1 is MGHRA and CDR2 is YSYEKL.

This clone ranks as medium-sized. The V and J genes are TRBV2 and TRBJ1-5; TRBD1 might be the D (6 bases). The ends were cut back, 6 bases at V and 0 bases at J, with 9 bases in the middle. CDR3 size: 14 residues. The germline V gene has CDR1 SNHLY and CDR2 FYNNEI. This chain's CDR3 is CASRQGNSNQPQHF. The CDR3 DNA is TGTGCCAGCAGACAGGGAAATAGCAATCAGCCCCAGCATTTT.

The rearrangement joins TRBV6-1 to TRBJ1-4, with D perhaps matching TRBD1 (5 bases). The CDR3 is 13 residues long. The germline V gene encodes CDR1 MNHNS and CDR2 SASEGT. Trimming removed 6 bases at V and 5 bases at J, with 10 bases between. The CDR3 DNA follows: TGTGCCAGCAGCCGAGAGGGGAATGAAAAACTGTTTTTT. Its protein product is CASSREGNEKLFF.

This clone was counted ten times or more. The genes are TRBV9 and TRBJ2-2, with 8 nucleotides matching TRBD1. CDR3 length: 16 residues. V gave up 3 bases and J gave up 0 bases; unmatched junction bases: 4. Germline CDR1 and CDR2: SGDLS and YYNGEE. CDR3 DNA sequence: TGTGCCAGCAGCGCCAGACAGGGGACGAACACCGGGGAGCTGTTTTTT. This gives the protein CASSARQGTNTGELFF.